Reported below is one TCR beta chain. These data come from a study of blood T cell repertoires in COVID-19. This CDR3 has 14 amino acids. The V and J ends lost 5 bases and 2 bases respectively, with 10 bases between them. CDR1 MNHEY and CDR2 SVGAGI come from the germline V gene. TCRdb's table, derived via immunoSEQ multiplex PCR, lists solely in-frame clones and lacks some. This table holds tens of thousands of clones, roughly 88% found once. The source is a man aged 50-59 years with active COVID-19. The genes are TRBV6-5 and TRBJ2-1, with D maybe TRBD2 (5 bases). The material sequenced was peripheral blood. DNA of the CDR3: TGTGCCAGCAGTCCGGGAAGGGCCTACAATGAGCAGTTCTTC. It yields the protein CASSPGRAYNEQFF.